Judged by abundance, the clone carrying this T cell receptor beta chain is medium-sized. The source of the sample is a study of T cell changes during pregnancy in multiple sclerosis. This table comes from immunoSEQ multiplex PCR, and its TCRdb copy is limited to in-frame clones, with some not included. The repertoire holds some 60,000 clones, roughly 92% seen once, with 2.8% in the top ten. The CDR3 consists of 13 residues. CDR1 is SGHNT and CDR2 is YYREEE in the germline V gene (reference sequence). The V end lost 7 bases, the J end lost 5 bases, and 16 bases lay between the germline ends. The starting material was peripheral blood, obtained in the third trimester of pregnancy. The TCR was taken from a female donor in good health, enrolled as a control in a pregnancy study. The V call is TRBV5-4, the J call TRBJ2-7, with D perhaps TRBD2 (8 bases). This CDR3 reads CASREGALNEQYF. DNA of the CDR3: TGTGCCAGCCGGGAGGGGGCTCTGAACGAGCAGTACTTC.